These 32 T cell receptor beta chains originate from one sample sequenced in a study of blood T cell repertoires in COVID-19. TCRdb's table, derived via immunoSEQ multiplex PCR, lists solely in-frame clones and lacks some. The sample contains some 150,000 clones, 70% to 90% of which appear only once. Sequencing was performed on peripheral blood. These receptors all come from a woman aged 55 to 70 with COVID-19, enrolled during active disease.

The chain couples TRBV7-9 to TRBJ2-5; D uncertain. CDR1 is SEHNR, CDR2 FQNEAQ, per germline (reference sequence). Trimming stripped 1 base from V and 3 bases from J, with 6 bases between. The CDR3 covers 13 residues. CDR3 sequence (DNA): TGTGCCAGCAGCTTAGGTAATGAAGAGACCCAGTACTTC. This gives the protein CASSLGNEETQYF.

This chain links TRBV21-1 with TRBJ1-4; the table assigns TRBD1, which was not confirmed against the DNA. TRBV21-1 is described as a pseudogene. This CDR3 contains 20 residues. CDR3 loop: CASSPRAQGYPRNVNEKLFF. In DNA, the CDR3 is TGTGCCAGCAGCCCCCGGGCACAGGGGTATCCCCGCAACGTTAATGAAAAACTGTTTTTT.

This clone was found once. The chain is built from TRBV7-9 and TRBJ1-4; D uncertain. Per germline, CDR1 SEHNR and CDR2 FQNEAQ (reference sequence). Trimming removed 4 bases from V and 4 bases from J, with 10 bases in between. CDR3 length equals 14 residues. This CDR3 is CASSSVLDNEKLFF. As DNA, the CDR3 is TGTGCCAGCAGCTCCGTCTTAGATAATGAAAAACTGTTTTTT.

The chain has TRBV20-1 and TRBJ1-4; the D is unclear. V lost 3 bases, J lost 8 bases, and 7 bases lay in between. The V gene's germline CDR1 is DFQATT and CDR2 SNEGSKA (reference sequence). The CDR3 is 11 residues long. CDR3 sequence: CSAREREKLFF. CDR3 in DNA: TGCAGTGCTAGGGAGAGGGAAAAACTGTTTTTT.

The chain couples TRBV28 to TRBJ2-7; perhaps TRBD2 as D (5 bases). Trimming left V 2 bases short and J 2 bases short, with 10 bases between. The germline V gene encodes CDR1 MDHEN and CDR2 SYDVKM. The CDR3 length is 14 residues. In nucleotides, the CDR3 is TGTGCCAGCAGTTTACATAGCGCCCCCTACGAGCAGTACTTC. It codes for CASSLHSAPYEQYF.

This clone was recorded once. The chain employs TRBV29-1 and TRBJ2-2; no reliable D call. V gave up 2 bases and J gave up 3 bases, with 10 bases separating them. Germline CDR1 SQVTM, CDR2 ANQGSEA. The CDR3 sequence is 14 residues long. In DNA, the CDR3 is TGCAGCGTTGAAACCGGGTTTGACACCGGGGAGCTGTTTTTT. Encoded protein: CSVETGFDTGELFF.

The chain couples TRBV9 to TRBJ1-5; D is perhaps TRBD1 (5 bases). The CDR3 contains 14 residues. V was trimmed by 3 bases and J by 0 bases, leaving 7 bases between them. Per the germline V gene, CDR1 is SGDLS and CDR2 is YYNGEE. CDR3 sequence (DNA): TGTGCCAGCAGCGCGACAGATAGCAATCAGCCCCAGCATTTT. It specifies CASSATDSNQPQHF.

Turning to this clone: At one boundary the junction diverges from the germline segment, which might be a read error. This chain joins TRBV19 and TRBJ1-1, with a tentative D call TRBD1 (5 bases). This CDR3 has 16 residues. Germline V CDR1 and CDR2: LNHDA, SQIVND (reference sequence). The CDR3 coding sequence is TGCGCCAGTAGTATAGCGGACATAGTAACGAACACTGAAGCTTTCTTT. Its translation is CASSIADIVTNTEAFF.

J is TRBJ2-7 and V is TRBV4-3, with 8 bases matching TRBD1. The CDR3 loop spans 15 amino acids. Germline V CDR1 and CDR2: LGHNA, YSLEER. The V gene end was trimmed by 4 bases and the J gene end by 3 bases; junction bases not matched to a gene: 8. CDR3 DNA: TGCGCCAGCAGCCCACGTTCGGACAGGGACTACGAGCAGTACTTC. Its protein product is CASSPRSDRDYEQYF.

V is TRBV6-2 or TRBV6-3 and J is TRBJ2-2; D ambiguous. Trimming took 4 bases from V and 4 from J, leaving 10 bases between them. This CDR3 is built from 14 residues. Germline CDR1 is MNHEY and CDR2 is SVGEGT. The CDR3 DNA is TGTGCCAGCAGTTCCACACCAACCACCGGGGAGCTGTTTTTT. Translated, it gives CASSSTPTTGELFF.

The chain has TRBV4-2 and TRBJ1-4; D gene unclear. This CDR3 has 15 residues. V was clipped by 2 bases and J by 7 bases, with 14 bases between them. Germline CDR1 reads LGHNA; CDR2 reads YNFKEQ. CDR3 nucleotides: TGTGCCAGCAGCCAAATCCGCGCGGCAGTTGAAAAACTGTTTTTT. Protein product: CASSQIRAAVEKLFF.

The rearrangement uses TRBV9 and TRBJ2-1; 10 bases align to TRBD2. Trimming cost V 3 bases and J 2 bases; bases outside gene matches: 5. This CDR3 region has 16 residues. Germline loops: CDR1 SGDLS, CDR2 YYNGEE. The DNA for the CDR3 is TGTGCCAGCAGCGCCGCCAGCGGGGGGGCCTACAATGAGCAGTTCTTC. Protein: CASSAASGGAYNEQFF.

This clone was seen only a few times. The chain links TRBV27 to TRBJ1-6; D is perhaps TRBD1 (5 bases). The CDR3 loop spans 14 amino acids. Trimming took off 2 bases at V and 9 bases at J, with 11 bases between the two ends. CDR1 is MNHEY and CDR2 is SMNVEV in the germline V gene (reference sequence). This CDR3 is CASSLPARASPLHF. Here the CDR3 DNA reads TGTGCCAGCAGTTTACCCGCCAGGGCTTCACCCCTCCACTTT.

The chain recombines TRBV7-2 with TRBJ2-3, with TRBD2 identical over 11 bases. V lost 4 bases to trimming and J lost 0 bases; unmatched junction nucleotides: 9. The CDR3 loop spans 18 amino acids. CDR1 and CDR2 (germline): SGHTA, FQGNSA. The CDR3 loop reads CASSSGASGGPSTDTQYF. The DNA of the CDR3 is TGTGCCAGCAGCTCAGGGGCTAGCGGGGGGCCTAGCACAGATACGCAGTATTTT.

The chain recombines TRBV10-3 with TRBJ2-1, with 9 bases aligning to TRBD2. CDR3 size: 15 residues. The J segment lost 4 bases and the V segment lost 3 bases, leaving 4 bases of the junction unmatched. Germline CDR1 and CDR2: ENHRY and SYGVKD. The CDR3 reads CAISEIAGEYNEQFF. DNA of the CDR3: TGTGCCATCAGTGAAATAGCGGGGGAATACAATGAGCAGTTCTTC.

The chain joins TRBV27 to TRBJ2-3, with 10 positions matching TRBD2. After removal of 2 bases from V and 5 bases from J, the junction contained 4 bases not matched to a gene. This CDR3 has 15 residues. Germline loops: CDR1 MNHEY, CDR2 SMNVEV (reference sequence). The CDR3 protein is CASSLQRGGVDTQYF. CDR3 coding DNA: TGTGCCAGCAGTTTACAGCGGGGGGGCGTAGATACGCAGTATTTT.

The count of this clone is one. The gene calls are TRBV5-1 and TRBJ2-3, with 8 positions matching TRBD2. Germline V gene data show CDR1 as SGHRS and CDR2 as YFSETQ. V lost 6 bases to trimming and J lost 2 bases; unmatched junction nucleotides: 11. The CDR3 contains 16 residues. The CDR3 loop is CASTLGAGGPTDTQYF. The CDR3 DNA follows: TGCGCCAGCACATTAGGCGCGGGGGGCCCCACAGATACGCAGTATTTT. Full variable domain (rest looked up from reference TRBV5-1 and TRBJ2-3): KAGVTQTPRYLIKTRGQQVTLSCSPISGHRSVSWYQQTPGQGLQFLFEYFSETQRNKGNFPGRFSGRQFSNSRSEMNVSTLELGDSALYLCASTLGAGGPTDTQYFGPGTRLTVL.

The rearrangement uses TRBV7-9 and TRBJ2-7; D is undetermined. Trimming pared 1 base from V and 3 bases from J, leaving 7 bases between. Germline V gene lookup returns CDR1 SEHNR and CDR2 FQNEAQ (reference sequence). The CDR3 is 13 residues long. CDR3: CASSLVEHYEQYF. DNA of the CDR3: TGTGCCAGCAGCTTAGTGGAGCACTACGAGCAGTACTTC.

This clone was seen just once. The genes are TRBV11-1 and TRBJ1-1, with a possible D match to TRBD1 (5 bases). This CDR3 has 12 amino acids. Trimming left V 7 bases short and J 4 bases short, with 10 bases between. Looked up from germline, CDR1 is SGHAT and CDR2 is FQDESV (reference sequence). This CDR3 reads CASMGEVTEAFF. In DNA, the CDR3 is TGTGCCAGCATGGGGGAGGTCACTGAAGCTTTCTTT. The variable domain in full, completed from reference TRBV11-1 and TRBJ1-1, reads EAEVAQSPRYKITEKSQAVAFWCDPISGHATLYWYRQILGQGPELLVQFQDESVVDDSQLPKDRFSAERLKGVDSTLKIQPAELGDSAMYLCASMGEVTEAFFGQGTRLTVV.

There are a few counts of this clone. V is TRBV9 and J is TRBJ2-1; tentatively, D is TRBD1 (7 bases). The CDR3 runs 17 residues. Germline V gene lookup returns CDR1 SGDLS and CDR2 YYNGEE. V shed 2 bases and J shed 8 bases, with 23 bases lying between them. DNA of the CDR3: TGTGCCAGCAGCGTGGATCCCCAGGGGGGTTTCGGGTATGAGCAGTTCTTC. Translated: CASSVDPQGGFGYEQFF.

The CDR3 region has the DNA TGTGCCAGCAGCCAATTAGACTCCGGACTCCCATATGGCTACACCTTC. Its protein is CASSQLDSGLPYGYTF. V and J are TRBV13 and TRBJ1-2; D is uncertain. The germline CDR1 and CDR2 sequences are PRHDT and FYEKMQ (reference sequence). The CDR3 runs to 16 residues. V lost 5 bases and J 5 bases, leaving 21 bases between the germline ends.

The J gene is TRBJ2-7, the V gene TRBV5-8, with a weak D call TRBD1 (6 bases). Per the germline V gene, CDR1 is SGHTS and CDR2 is YDEGEE. Trimming stripped 0 bases from V and 4 bases from J, with 11 bases between. The CDR3 has 14 residues. CDR3 sequence (DNA): TGTGCCAGCAGCTTGGTAATCAGGGGATACGAGCAGTACTTC. Translation gives CASSLVIRGYEQYF.

The CDR3 spells CASSSQGESSPLHF. As DNA, the CDR3 is TGTGCCAGCAGCTCCCAGGGGGAATCGTCACCCCTCCACTTT. V is TRBV2 and J is TRBJ1-6; 7 positions agree with TRBD1. CDR1 SNHLY and CDR2 FYNNEI come from the germline V gene. The length of the CDR3 is 14 residues. Trimming removed 6 bases from V and 10 bases from J; junction bases left unmatched: 9.

This clone showed up many times. The chain recombines TRBV3-1 (or the pseudogene TRBV3-2) with TRBJ2-3; TRBD2 agrees at 8 bases. CDR3 size: 16 residues. From germline, CDR1 is LGHDT and CDR2 YNNKEL (reference sequence). With 0 bases clipped from V and 1 base from J, the junction kept 3 bases outside the gene matches. CDR3 protein: CASSQDVTSGTDTQYF. CDR3 in DNA: TGTGCCAGCAGCCAAGACGTGACTAGCGGCACAGATACGCAGTATTTT.

The rearrangement uses TRBV7-3 and TRBJ2-5; D may be TRBD1 (5 bases). Trimming shortened V by 5 bases and J by 3 bases, and 13 bases separated the two germline ends. Germline CDR1 SGHTA, CDR2 FQGTGA. The CDR3 spans 14 residues. The CDR3 region has the DNA TGTGCCAGCAGCCTCGACAGCGATAAAGAGACCCAGTACTTC. This codes for CASSLDSDKETQYF.

The chain joins TRBV7-9 to TRBJ2-5; no firm D call. The CDR3 runs to 14 residues. Germline assignment: CDR1 SEHNR and CDR2 FQNEAQ (reference sequence). Between the trimmed V and J ends, which lost 4 bases and 0 bases, there was a span of 9 bases. CDR3 sequence reads: CASSSLRYQETQYF. The CDR3 DNA reads as TGTGCCAGCAGCTCACTAAGGTACCAAGAGACCCAGTACTTC.

This chain connects TRBV6-5 to TRBJ1-6; 7 nucleotides match TRBD1. From germline, CDR1 is MNHEY and CDR2 SVGAGI. The J segment lost 7 bases and the V segment lost 7 bases, leaving 10 bases of the junction unmatched. This CDR3 is 15 amino acids long. The CDR3 coding sequence is TGTGCCAGCACCATTCTCAGGGGGTTCAATTCACCCCTCCACTTT. Amino acid sequence: CASTILRGFNSPLHF.

The rearrangement uses TRBV4-1 and TRBJ2-7; D is possibly TRBD1 (5 bases). V was shortened by 2 bases and J by 3 bases, with 11 bases between the two germline ends. The CDR3 has 14 residues. Germline V CDR1 and CDR2: MGHRA, YSYEKL. The CDR3 reads CASSQIQGGYEQYF. The CDR3 nucleotides read TGCGCCAGCAGCCAAATCCAGGGCGGCTACGAGCAGTACTTC.

This chain links TRBV5-1 with TRBJ1-1; 8 positions agree with TRBD1. From germline, CDR1 is SGHRS and CDR2 YFSETQ. V lost 0 bases and J lost 3; bases outside the gene matches: 4. The CDR3 is made up of 15 amino acids. DNA for the CDR3: TGCGCCAGCAGCTTGGGCCAGGGGGCCGACACTGAAGCTTTCTTT. It specifies CASSLGQGADTEAFF. Full variable domain (remainder filled in from reference TRBV5-1 and TRBJ1-1): KAGVTQTPRYLIKTRGQQVTLSCSPISGHRSVSWYQQTPGQGLQFLFEYFSETQRNKGNFPGRFSGRQFSNSRSEMNVSTLELGDSALYLCASSLGQGADTEAFFGQGTRLTVV.

The rearrangement joins TRBV5-1 to TRBJ2-5; 10 nucleotides agree with TRBD2. Losses at the gene ends were 4 bases for V and 4 bases for J; bases not matched to a gene: 7. Germline CDR1 reads SGHRS; CDR2 reads YFSETQ. CDR3 length: 15 amino acids. The CDR3 loop is CASSGGLATGETQYF. The CDR3 DNA reads TGCGCCAGCAGCGGGGGACTAGCGACTGGAGAGACCCAGTACTTC.

Notes on this clone: Other DNA sequences within the sample encode an identical CDR3. The CDR3 protein is CASSVDPSGGYNEQFF. For the CDR3, the DNA is TGTGCCAGCAGCGTAGATCCTAGCGGGGGGTACAATGAGCAGTTCTTC. The chain couples TRBV9 to TRBJ2-1, with 11 bases fitting TRBD2. Germline loops: CDR1 SGDLS, CDR2 YYNGEE. The CDR3 loop spans 16 amino acids. V gave up 0 bases and J gave up 4 bases; unmatched junction bases: 3.

The chain has TRBV18 and TRBJ1-3; D is uncertain. Germline values: CDR1 KGHSH, CDR2 LQKENI. Trimming stripped 0 bases from V and 8 bases from J, with 11 bases between. CDR3 size: 14 residues. CDR3 sequence reads: CASSPPSSRDTIYF. In nucleotides, the CDR3 is TGTGCCAGCTCACCACCTTCTTCGCGAGACACCATATATTTT.